This record covers a single TCR beta chain. What it recognizes is unknown. Alongside a J-beta primer mix, a sample-barcoded 5' primer served in a second PCR lasting roughly 7 to 11 cycles. From the 5' RACE reads, TCRdb called clonotypes with MiXCR, one entry per CDR3 protein. In the table there are approximately 790,000 distinct CDR3 sequences, 62% of which are singletons. This specimen comes from a study of blood T cells in healthy people across ages. Samples had at least 6 million PBMCs isolated from them. Per sample, no less than 6 micrograms of total RNA were extracted. V shed 5 bases and J shed 6 bases, with 13 bases lying between them. CDR1 is SEHNR and CDR2 is FQNEAQ in the germline V gene (reference sequence). CDR3 length: 13 amino acids. Whole-study findings and limits: The study lacked donor CMV status, which possibly confounded expanded clonotype changes. Compared with aged donors, long-lived donors showed fewer expanded clones, suggesting selection.

The sample comprised blood. The chain joins TRBV7-9 to TRBJ1-2; D uncertain. The sequence came from a young man in good health. CDR3 coding DNA: TGTGCCAGCAGCCGGCGCGAGGAAGATGGCTACACCTTC. This translates into CASSRREEDGYTF.